This entry describes one TCR beta chain. As for treatment: preoperative locoregional IRX-2 cytokine immunotherapy. This record belongs to a study of preoperative IRX-2 immunotherapy in early breast cancer. Germline CDR1 reads SGHTA; CDR2 reads FQGNSA. This CDR3 region has 13 residues. V was clipped by 5 bases and J by 6 bases; unmatched bases: 4. Profiled with immunoSEQ multiplex PCR; TCRdb holds only in-frame clones, not every one. The table lists approximately 28,000 clones, over 65% of them singletons, with roughly 3.1% in the top ten. Sampling was done from a patient treated with IRX-2 immunotherapy. This TCR came from a human donor with breast cancer. This chain links TRBV7-2 with TRBJ2-1, with TRBD2 identical over 7 bases. CDR3 residues: CASSLGGSNEQFF. In DNA form, the CDR3 reads TGTGCCAGCAGCCTGGGGGGGTCCAATGAGCAGTTCTTC.